This T cell receptor beta chain is from a study of shared T cell receptors in the human thymus. The CDR3 totals 14 residues. V was cut by 1 base and J by 3 bases, with 7 bases left in between. Germline V CDR1 and CDR2: LNHNV, YYDKDF (reference sequence). Generated by immunoSEQ multiplex PCR, the TCRdb table keeps only in-frame clones and is missing some. There are hundreds of thousands of clones in the sample; just under 95% occur only once, and roughly 0.021% lies in the top ten. The source of this sequence is a human donor. Sequencing used thymocytes. The chain employs TRBV15 and TRBJ1-5; D is undetermined. The CDR3 DNA is TGTGCCACCAGCAGAGGAGTGATCAATCAGCCCCAGCATTTT. Protein sequence: CATSRGVINQPQHF.